The T cell receptor beta chain described here comes from a study of T cell repertoires in cytomegalovirus infection. Findings of the study overall: Predominance within the ex vivo response was attributable to HLA-C-restricted CMV-specific TCR beta clonotypes.

CDR1 and CDR2 from the germline V gene are MGHDK and SYGVNS. Trimming stripped 4 bases from V and 5 bases from J, with 14 bases between. The CDR3 is 14 residues long. A remark on this clonotype: Its target is not known.

TCRdb re-called the reads with MiXCR, one entry per CDR3 protein. The top ten clones hold over 10% of a sample with some 940,000 distinct CDR3 sequences, roughly 30% of them seen once. Sample: cultured CD8+ T cells from PBMCs, taken from culture after CMV antigen stimulation. The V gene is TRBV25-1, the J gene TRBJ2-5; either TRBD1 or TRBD2 may fit D (5 bases each). The receptor was isolated from a human donor in good health (CMV status not recorded). Some clones in this sample may be carry-over from other donors' samples. The CDR3 is CASSGDGRWETQYF. In DNA, the CDR3 is TGTGCCAGCAGTGGGGACGGACGGTGGGAGACCCAGTACTTC.